The T cell receptor beta chain under discussion was sequenced for a study of cytomegalovirus exposure and HLA in healthy donors. About the research overall: Samples from HLA-typed donors yielded around 79 million unique TCRs in an early data release.

PCR used 60 Vbeta primers and 13 Jbeta primers. TCRdb's table, derived via immunoSEQ multiplex PCR, lists solely in-frame clones and lacks some. The profile shows about 120,000 clones, 60% to 85% of them singletons. This CDR3 has 14 residues. Germline CDR1 and CDR2: KGHSH and LQKENI. V lost 5 bases and J lost 7, with 12 bases in between. This chain uses TRBV18 with TRBJ1-6; D call uncertain. Sequencing was done on a sample of PBMCs. This receptor was taken from a woman in her forties in good health and CMV-seropositive. For the CDR3, the DNA is TGTGCCAGCTCATCGTCCGGGGAAAATTCACCCCTCCACTTT. It is translated as CASSSSGENSPLHF. The whole variable domain, filled in from reference TRBV18 and TRBJ1-6, reads NAGVMQNPRHLVRRRGQEARLRCSPMKGHSHVYWYRQLPEEGLKFMVYLQKENIIDESGMPKERFSAEFPKEGPSILRIQQVVRGDSAAYFCASSSSGENSPLHFGNGTRLTVT.